This T cell receptor (beta chain) stems from a study of blood T cell repertoires in COVID-19. Under the authors' procedure: Amplified reference gene primers provided the basis for estimating nucleated cell counts. Here immunoSEQ multiplex PCR was the method, and the copy in TCRdb shows in-frame clones only, minus some. V, J and clone size are taken as reported in that table, and D and trimming were inferred from the DNA itself. The table records about 100,000 clones, approximately 80% of them present only once. V lost 4 bases and J lost 5; bases outside the gene matches: 10. Germline-derived CDR1 and CDR2 are KGHDR and SFDVKD. CDR3 length equals 16 residues.

The source material was peripheral blood. This clonotype originated in a man between 65 and 80 years old with active or convalescent COVID-19. The chain recombines TRBV24-1 with TRBJ1-5, with 7 nucleotides matching TRBD1. DNA of the CDR3: TGTGCCACCAGTGACACTCGGACAGGAGATTATCAGCCCCAGCATTTT. Its translation is CATSDTRTGDYQPQHF.